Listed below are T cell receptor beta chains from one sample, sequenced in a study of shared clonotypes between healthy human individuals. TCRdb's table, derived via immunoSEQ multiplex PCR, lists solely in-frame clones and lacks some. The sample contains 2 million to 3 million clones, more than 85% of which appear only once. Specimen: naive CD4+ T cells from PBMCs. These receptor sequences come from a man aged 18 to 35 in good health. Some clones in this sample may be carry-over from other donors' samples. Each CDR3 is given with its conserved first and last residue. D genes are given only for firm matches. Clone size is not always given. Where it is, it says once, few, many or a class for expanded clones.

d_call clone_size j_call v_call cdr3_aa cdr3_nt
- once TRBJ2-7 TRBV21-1 CASSGFPGEGYEQYF TGTGCCAGCAGTGGGTTCCCAGGGGAGGGCTACGAGCAGTACTTC
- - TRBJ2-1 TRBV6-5 CASRTDSYNEQFF TGTGCCAGCCGGACCGATTCCTACAATGAGCAGTTCTTC
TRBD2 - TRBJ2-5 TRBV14 CASSQEGSLAGGGQETQYF TGTGCCAGCAGCCAAGAGGGATCACTAGCGGGAGGTGGACAAGAGACCCAGTACTTC
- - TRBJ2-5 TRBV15 CATSRAASFGGTQYF TGTGCCACCAGCAGAGCCGCCAGCTTCGGGGGGACCCAGTACTTC
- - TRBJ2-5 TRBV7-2 CASSYQAGPQETQYF TGTGCCAGCAGCTACCAGGCAGGGCCCCAAGAGACCCAGTACTTC
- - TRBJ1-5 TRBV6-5 CASSYSPGNDQPQHF TGTGCCAGCAGTTACAGTCCAGGGAACGATCAGCCCCAGCATTTT
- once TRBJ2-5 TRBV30 CACLKKGGATQYF TGTGCCTGCCTGAAAAAGGGGGGCGCGACCCAGTACTTC
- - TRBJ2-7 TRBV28 CASSPPRGTYEQYF TGTGCCAGCAGCCCCCCCCGGGGGACCTACGAGCAGTACTTC
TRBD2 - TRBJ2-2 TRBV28 CASSRLAGANTGELFF TGTGCCAGCAGTCGACTAGCGGGTGCGAACACCGGGGAGCTGTTTTTT
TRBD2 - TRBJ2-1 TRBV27 CASSLFPGLAGGNEQFF TGTGCCAGCAGTTTATTTCCGGGACTAGCGGGAGGCAATGAGCAGTTCTTC
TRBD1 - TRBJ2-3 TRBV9 CASSAGQGRRADTQYF TGTGCCAGCAGCGCCGGACAGGGGCGGAGGGCAGATACGCAGTATTTT
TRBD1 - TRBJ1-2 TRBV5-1 CASRSATGGYGYTF TGCGCCAGCAGGTCCGCGACAGGGGGCTATGGCTACACCTTC
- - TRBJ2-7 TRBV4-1 CASSQTGTQPHLYEQYF TGCGCCAGCAGCCAGACCGGGACGCAGCCCCACCTTTACGAGCAGTACTTC
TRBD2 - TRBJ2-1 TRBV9 CASSAGLAVNEQFF TGTGCCAGCAGCGCGGGACTAGCGGTCAATGAGCAGTTCTTC
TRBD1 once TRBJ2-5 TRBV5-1 CASSLGQGRETQYF TGCGCCAGCAGCTTAGGACAGGGCCGGGAGACCCAGTACTTC
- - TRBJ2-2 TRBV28 CASSLGGARTGELFF TGTGCCAGCAGTTTGGGGGGCGCGCGGACCGGGGAGCTGTTTTTT
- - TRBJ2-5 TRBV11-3 CASSLVPGETQYF TGTGCCAGCAGCTTAGTTCCGGGAGAGACCCAGTACTTC
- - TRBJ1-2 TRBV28 CASSLWGRDYGYTF TGTGCCAGCAGTTTATGGGGCAGGGACTATGGCTACACCTTC
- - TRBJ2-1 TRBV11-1 CASSPDGVNEQFF TGTGCCAGCAGCCCCGACGGCGTGAATGAGCAGTTCTTC
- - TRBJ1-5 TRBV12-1 CASSFGEVSNQPQHF TGTGCCAGCAGCTTCGGGGAGGTTAGCAATCAGCCCCAGCATTTT
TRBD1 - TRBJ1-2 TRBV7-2 CASSSNRGGYTF TGTGCCAGCAGCTCTAACAGGGGGGGCTACACCTTC
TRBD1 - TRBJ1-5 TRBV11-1 CASSLTGNQPQHF TGTGCCAGCAGCTTGACAGGGAATCAGCCCCAGCATTTT
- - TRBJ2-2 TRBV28 CASSFGGIVTGELFF TGTGCCAGCAGTTTCGGGGGAATTGTCACCGGGGAGCTGTTTTTT
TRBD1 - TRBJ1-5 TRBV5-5 CASSYWTGYDQPQHF TGTGCCAGCAGCTACTGGACAGGGTATGATCAGCCCCAGCATTTT
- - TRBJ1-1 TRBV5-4 CATRKPGGADMNTEAFF TGTGCCACCAGAAAACCCGGGGGGGCAGATATGAACACTGAAGCTTTCTTT
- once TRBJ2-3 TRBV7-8 CASRRDGDTQYF TGTGCCAGCAGACGGGACGGCGATACGCAGTATTTT
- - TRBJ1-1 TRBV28 CASSLRQIYMNTEAFF TGTGCCAGCAGTCTTCGACAGATTTACATGAACACTGAAGCTTTCTTT
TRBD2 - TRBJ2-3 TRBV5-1 CASSSSGSADTQYF TGCGCCAGCAGCTCTAGCGGGAGCGCAGATACGCAGTATTTT
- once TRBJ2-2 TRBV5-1 CASSPGTPNTGELFF TGCGCCAGCAGCCCCGGGACACCGAACACCGGGGAGCTGTTTTTT
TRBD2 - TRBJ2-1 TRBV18 CASSLGLAGGNEQFF TGTGCCAGCTCACTAGGACTAGCGGGAGGGAATGAGCAGTTCTTC
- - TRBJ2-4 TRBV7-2 CASSYPRSPGARGNIQYF TGTGCCAGCAGCTACCCCCGGAGTCCGGGGGCTAGGGGAAACATTCAGTACTTC
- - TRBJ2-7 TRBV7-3 CASSLTGGRYSYEQYF TGTGCCAGCAGCTTAACCGGGGGCAGGTACTCCTACGAGCAGTACTTC
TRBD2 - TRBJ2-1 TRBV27 CASTNSLRGGTYNEQFF TGTGCCAGCACCAACTCTCTGCGGGGAGGGACCTACAATGAGCAGTTCTTC
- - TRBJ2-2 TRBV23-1 CASSQSEDVNTGELFF TGCGCCAGCAGTCAATCGGAAGACGTAAACACCGGGGAGCTGTTTTTT
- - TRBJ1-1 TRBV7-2 CASSLGGLRNTEAFF TGTGCCAGCAGCTTAGGGGGTCTAAGGAACACTGAAGCTTTCTTT